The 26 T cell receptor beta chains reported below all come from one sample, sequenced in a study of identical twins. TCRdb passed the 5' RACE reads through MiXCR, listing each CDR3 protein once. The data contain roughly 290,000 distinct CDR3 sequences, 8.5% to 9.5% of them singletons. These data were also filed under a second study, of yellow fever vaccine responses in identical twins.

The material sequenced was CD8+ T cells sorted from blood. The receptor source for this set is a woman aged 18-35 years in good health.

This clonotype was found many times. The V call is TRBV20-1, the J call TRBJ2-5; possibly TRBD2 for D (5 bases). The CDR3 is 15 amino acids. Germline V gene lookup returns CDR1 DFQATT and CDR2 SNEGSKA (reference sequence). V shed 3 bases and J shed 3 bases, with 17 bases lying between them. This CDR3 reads CSARSQAESEETQYF. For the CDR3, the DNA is TGCAGTGCTAGGTCTCAAGCGGAGTCCGAAGAGACCCAGTACTTC.

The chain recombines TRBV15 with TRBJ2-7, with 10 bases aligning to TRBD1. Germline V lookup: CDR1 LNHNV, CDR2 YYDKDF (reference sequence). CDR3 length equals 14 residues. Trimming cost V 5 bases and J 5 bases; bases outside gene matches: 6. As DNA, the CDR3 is TGTGCCACCAGCGGGGACGGGACAGGGGACGAGCAGTACTTC. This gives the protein CATSGDGTGDEQYF. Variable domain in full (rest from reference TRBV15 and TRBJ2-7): DAMVIQNPRYQVTQFGKPVTLSCSQTLNHNVMYWYQQKSSQAPKLLFHYYDKDFNNEADTPDNFQSRRPNTSFCFLDIRSPGLGDTAMYLCATSGDGTGDEQYFGPGTRLTVT.

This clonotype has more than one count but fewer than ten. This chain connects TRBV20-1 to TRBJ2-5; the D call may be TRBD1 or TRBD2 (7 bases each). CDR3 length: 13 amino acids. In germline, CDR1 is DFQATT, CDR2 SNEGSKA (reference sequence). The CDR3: CRAGGDGQETQYF. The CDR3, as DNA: TGCAGAGCAGGGGGGGACGGCCAAGAGACCCAGTACTTC.

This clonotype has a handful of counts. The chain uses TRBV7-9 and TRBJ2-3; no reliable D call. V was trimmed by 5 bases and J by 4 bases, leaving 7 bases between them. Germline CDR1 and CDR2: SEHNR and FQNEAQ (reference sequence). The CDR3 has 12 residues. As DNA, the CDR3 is TGTGCCAGCAGCCCTATCCCAGATACGCAGTATTTT. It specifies CASSPIPDTQYF.

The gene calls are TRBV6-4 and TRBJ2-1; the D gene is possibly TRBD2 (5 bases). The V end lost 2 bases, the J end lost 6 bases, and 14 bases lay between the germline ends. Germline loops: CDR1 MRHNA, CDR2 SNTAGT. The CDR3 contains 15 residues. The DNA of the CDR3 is TGTGCCAGCAGTGACGCGAGCGGTCTCATCAATGAGCAGTTCTTC. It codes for CASSDASGLINEQFF.

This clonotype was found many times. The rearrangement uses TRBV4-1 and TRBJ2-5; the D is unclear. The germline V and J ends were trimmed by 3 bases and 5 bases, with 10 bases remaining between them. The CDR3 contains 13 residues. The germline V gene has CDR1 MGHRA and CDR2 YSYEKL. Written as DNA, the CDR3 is TGCGCCAGCAGCCATTGGAAGGAGGAGACCCAGTACTTC. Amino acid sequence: CASSHWKEETQYF.

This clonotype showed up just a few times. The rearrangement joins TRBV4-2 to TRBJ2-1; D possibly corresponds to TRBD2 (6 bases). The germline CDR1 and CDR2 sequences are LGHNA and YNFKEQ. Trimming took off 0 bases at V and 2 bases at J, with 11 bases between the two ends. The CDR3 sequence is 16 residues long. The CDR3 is CASSQEVSGPYNEQFF. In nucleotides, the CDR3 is TGTGCCAGCAGCCAAGAGGTTAGCGGCCCCTACAATGAGCAGTTCTTC.

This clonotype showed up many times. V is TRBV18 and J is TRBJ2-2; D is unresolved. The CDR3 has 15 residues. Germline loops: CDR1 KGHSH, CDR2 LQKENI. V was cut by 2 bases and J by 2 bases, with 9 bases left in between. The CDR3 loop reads CASSPERHNTGELFF. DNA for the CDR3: TGTGCCAGCTCACCAGAGAGACATAACACCGGGGAGCTGTTTTTT.

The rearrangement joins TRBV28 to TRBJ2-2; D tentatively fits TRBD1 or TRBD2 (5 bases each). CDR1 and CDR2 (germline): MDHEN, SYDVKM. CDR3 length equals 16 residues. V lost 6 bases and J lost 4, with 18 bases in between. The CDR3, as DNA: TGTGCCAGCAGCCCTGAGACCGGGACCCTCACCGGGGAGCTGTTTTTT. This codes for CASSPETGTLTGELFF.

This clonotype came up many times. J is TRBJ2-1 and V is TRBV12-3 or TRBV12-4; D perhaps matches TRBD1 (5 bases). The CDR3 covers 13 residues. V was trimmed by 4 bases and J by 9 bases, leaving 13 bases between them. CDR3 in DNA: TGTGCCAGCAGTTCTACCTATGGGGCTGAGCAGTTCTTC. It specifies CASSSTYGAEQFF.

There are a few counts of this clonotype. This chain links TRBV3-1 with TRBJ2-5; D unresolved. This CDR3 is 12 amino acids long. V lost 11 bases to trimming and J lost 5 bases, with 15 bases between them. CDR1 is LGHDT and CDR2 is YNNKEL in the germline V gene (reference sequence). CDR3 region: CAGSLLRETQYF. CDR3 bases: TGTGCCGGATCGCTGCTCCGGGAGACCCAGTACTTC.

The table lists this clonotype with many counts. CDR3 nucleotides: TGTGCCACCAGCAGAGACAGGGGGGGAAACACTGAAGCTTTCTTT. Its protein is CATSRDRGGNTEAFF. The gene calls are TRBV15 and TRBJ1-1; 7 bases are a match to TRBD1. The CDR3 runs to 15 residues. In germline, CDR1 is LNHNV, CDR2 YYDKDF (reference sequence). After removal of 0 bases from V and 2 bases from J, the junction contained 3 bases not matched to a gene. The full variable domain, in which reference TRBV15 and TRBJ1-1 provide the parts outside the CDR3, is DAMVIQNPRYQVTQFGKPVTLSCSQTLNHNVMYWYQQKSSQAPKLLFHYYDKDFNNEADTPDNFQSRRPNTSFCFLDIRSPGLGDTAMYLCATSRDRGGNTEAFFGQGTRLTVV.

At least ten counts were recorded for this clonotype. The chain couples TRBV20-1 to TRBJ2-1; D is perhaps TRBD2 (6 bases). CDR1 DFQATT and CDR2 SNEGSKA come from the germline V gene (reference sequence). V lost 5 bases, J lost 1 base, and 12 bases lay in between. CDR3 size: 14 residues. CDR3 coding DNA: TGCAGTGCTCGGGACTTCGTTTCCTACAATGAGCAGTTCTTC. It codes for CSARDFVSYNEQFF.

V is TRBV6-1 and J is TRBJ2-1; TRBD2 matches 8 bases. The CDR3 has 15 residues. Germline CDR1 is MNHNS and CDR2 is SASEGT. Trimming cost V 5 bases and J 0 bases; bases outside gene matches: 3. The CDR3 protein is CASSQRGSSYNEQFF. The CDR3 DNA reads TGTGCCAGCAGTCAGCGGGGGAGCTCCTACAATGAGCAGTTCTTC.

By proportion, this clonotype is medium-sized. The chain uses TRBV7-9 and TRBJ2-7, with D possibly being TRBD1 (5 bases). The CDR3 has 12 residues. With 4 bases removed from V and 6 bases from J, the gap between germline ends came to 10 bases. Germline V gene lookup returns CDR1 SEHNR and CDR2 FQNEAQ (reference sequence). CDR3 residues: CASSSDSLEQYF. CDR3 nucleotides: TGTGCCAGCAGCTCCGACAGCCTCGAGCAGTACTTC.

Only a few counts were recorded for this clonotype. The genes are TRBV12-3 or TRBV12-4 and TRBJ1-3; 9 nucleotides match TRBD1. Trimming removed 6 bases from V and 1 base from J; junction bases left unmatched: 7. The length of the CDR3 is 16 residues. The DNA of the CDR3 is TGTGCCAGCAGCATTCCGGACAGGGGTTCTGGAAACACCATATATTTT. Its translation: CASSIPDRGSGNTIYF.

CDR3 sequence: CASSVRDRVGDTQYF. DNA for the CDR3: TGTGCCAGCAGTGTCCGGGACAGGGTGGGAGATACGCAGTATTTT. The genes are TRBV27 and TRBJ2-3; 9 bases are a match to TRBD1. The V and J ends lost 5 bases and 5 bases, in that order; junction bases with no gene match: 8. Germline V gives CDR1 MNHEY, CDR2 SMNVEV (reference sequence). CDR3 size: 15 residues.

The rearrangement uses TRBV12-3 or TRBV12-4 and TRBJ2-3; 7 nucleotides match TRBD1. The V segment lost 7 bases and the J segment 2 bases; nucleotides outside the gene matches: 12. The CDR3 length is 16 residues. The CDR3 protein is CASTSPKGAVTDTQYF. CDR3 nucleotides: TGTGCCAGCACCTCACCCAAGGGGGCGGTCACAGATACGCAGTATTTT.

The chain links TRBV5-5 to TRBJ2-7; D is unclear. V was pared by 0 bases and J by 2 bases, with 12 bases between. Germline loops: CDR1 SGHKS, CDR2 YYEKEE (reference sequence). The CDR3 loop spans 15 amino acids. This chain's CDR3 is CASSLEGFETYEQYF. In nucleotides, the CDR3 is TGTGCCAGCAGCTTGGAGGGTTTCGAGACCTACGAGCAGTACTTC.

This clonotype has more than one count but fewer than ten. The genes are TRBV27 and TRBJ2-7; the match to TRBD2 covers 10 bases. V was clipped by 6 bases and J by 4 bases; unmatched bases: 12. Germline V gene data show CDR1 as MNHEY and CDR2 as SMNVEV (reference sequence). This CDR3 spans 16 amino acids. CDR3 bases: TGTGCCAGCAGGACTATAGCGGGGGGTACCAAGTACGAGCAGTACTTC. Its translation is CASRTIAGGTKYEQYF.

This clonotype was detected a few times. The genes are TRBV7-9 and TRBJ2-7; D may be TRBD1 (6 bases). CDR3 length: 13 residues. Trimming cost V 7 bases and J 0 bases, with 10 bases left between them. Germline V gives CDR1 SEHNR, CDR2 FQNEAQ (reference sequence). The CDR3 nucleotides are TGTGCCAGCACCCCAGGGGCCTCCTACGAGCAGTACTTC. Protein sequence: CASTPGASYEQYF.

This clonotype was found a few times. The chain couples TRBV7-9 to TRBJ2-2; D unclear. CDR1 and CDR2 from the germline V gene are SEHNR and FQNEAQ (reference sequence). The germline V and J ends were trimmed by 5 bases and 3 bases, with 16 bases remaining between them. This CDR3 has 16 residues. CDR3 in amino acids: CASSPRVDEDTGELFF. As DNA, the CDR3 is TGTGCCAGCAGCCCAAGAGTCGACGAAGACACCGGGGAGCTGTTTTTT.

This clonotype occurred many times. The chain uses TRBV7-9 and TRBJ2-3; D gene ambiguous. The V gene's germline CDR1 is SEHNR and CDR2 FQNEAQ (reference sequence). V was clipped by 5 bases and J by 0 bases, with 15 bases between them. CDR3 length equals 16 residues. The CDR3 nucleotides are TGTGCCAGCAGCCCCACTCCAGGACGGAGCACAGATACGCAGTATTTT. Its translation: CASSPTPGRSTDTQYF. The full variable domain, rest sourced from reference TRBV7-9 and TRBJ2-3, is DTGVSQNPRHKITKRGQNVTFRCDPISEHNRLYWYRQTLGQGPEFLTYFQNEAQLEKSRLLSDRFSAERPKGSFSTLEIQRTEQGDSAMYLCASSPTPGRSTDTQYFGPGTRLTVL.

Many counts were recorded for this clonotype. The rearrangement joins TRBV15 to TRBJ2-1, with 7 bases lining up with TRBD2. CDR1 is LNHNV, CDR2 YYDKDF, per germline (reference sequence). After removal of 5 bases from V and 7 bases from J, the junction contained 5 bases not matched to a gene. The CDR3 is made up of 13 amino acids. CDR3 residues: CATSGLVGNEQFF. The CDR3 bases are TGTGCCACCAGCGGACTAGTGGGGAATGAGCAGTTCTTC.

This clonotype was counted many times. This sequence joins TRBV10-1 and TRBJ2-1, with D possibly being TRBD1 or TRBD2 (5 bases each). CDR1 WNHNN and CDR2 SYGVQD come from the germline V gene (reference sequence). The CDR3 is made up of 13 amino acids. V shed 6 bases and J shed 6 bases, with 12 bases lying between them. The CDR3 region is CASSPSGGNEQFF. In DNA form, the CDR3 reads TGCGCCAGCAGCCCCTCTGGGGGCAATGAGCAGTTCTTC.

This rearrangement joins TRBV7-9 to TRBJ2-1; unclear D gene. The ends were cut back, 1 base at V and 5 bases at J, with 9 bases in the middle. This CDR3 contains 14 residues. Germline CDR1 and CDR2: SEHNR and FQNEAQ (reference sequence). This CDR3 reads CASSLESAHNEQFF. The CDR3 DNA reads TGTGCCAGCAGCTTAGAATCGGCCCACAATGAGCAGTTCTTC.